The rows below give T cell receptor beta chains drawn from one sample of a study of preoperative IRX-2 immunotherapy in early breast cancer. Here immunoSEQ multiplex PCR was the method, and the copy in TCRdb shows in-frame clones only, minus some. The data contain some 99,000 clones, 80% to 90% of them seen just once; the ten biggest clones take up approximately 2%. The sample in question was tumor tissue, obtained after IRX-2 immunotherapy. The origin of the receptors is a human donor with breast cancer. The CDR3 runs from the conserved cysteine through the conserved F or W. A D gene is named only where the DNA matches it firmly. Size is stated for part of the rows, as once, few or many counts, or as a class when the clone is expanded.

clone_size: NA; v_call: TRBV10-3; j_call: TRBJ2-6; d_call: NA; cdr3_nt: TGTGCCATCAGTGAGGTCGCAGGTAGCCGCTCTGGGGCCAACGTCCTGACTTTC; cdr3_aa: CAISEVAGSRSGANVLTF
clone_size: NA; v_call: TRBV14; j_call: TRBJ2-3; d_call: NA; cdr3_nt: TGTGCCAGCAGCCAAGGTGCGTCCTCCCGGGATACGCAGTATTTT; cdr3_aa: CASSQGASSRDTQYF
clone_size: NA; v_call: TRBV19; j_call: TRBJ1-5; d_call: NA; cdr3_nt: TGTGCCAGTAGTACCCTTTTAGGGGGAGGGAATCAGCCCCAGCATTTT; cdr3_aa: CASSTLLGGGNQPQHF
clone_size: NA; v_call: TRBV29-1; j_call: TRBJ2-1; d_call: TRBD2; cdr3_nt: TGCAGCGTTACCAAGACTAGCGGGACAGAGAATGAGCAGTTCTTC; cdr3_aa: CSVTKTSGTENEQFF
clone_size: NA; v_call: TRBV28; j_call: TRBJ2-7; d_call: TRBD2; cdr3_nt: TGTGCCAGCAGTTTACTCACCGGACTAGCGGGAGGAATTTACGAGCAGTACTTC; cdr3_aa: CASSLLTGLAGGIYEQYF
clone_size: NA; v_call: TRBV29-1; j_call: TRBJ2-7; d_call: NA; cdr3_nt: TGCAGCGCGCGGACACTCGCCTACGAGCAGTACTTC; cdr3_aa: CSARTLAYEQYF
clone_size: NA; v_call: TRBV5-1; j_call: TRBJ2-3; d_call: NA; cdr3_nt: TGCGCCAGCAGCACTGGCCTATACACCTCCACAGATACGCAGTATTTT; cdr3_aa: CASSTGLYTSTDTQYF
clone_size: NA; v_call: TRBV5-1; j_call: TRBJ1-6; d_call: NA; cdr3_nt: TGCGCCAGCAGCTTGATCGGCCGGGGGACGGATTCACCCCTCCACTTT; cdr3_aa: CASSLIGRGTDSPLHF
clone_size: NA; v_call: TRBV12-5; j_call: TRBJ2-7; d_call: NA; cdr3_nt: TGTGCCAGCACGCGACAGGGAGGGTCCGAGCAGTACTTC; cdr3_aa: CASTRQGGSEQYF
clone_size: NA; v_call: TRBV18; j_call: TRBJ2-7; d_call: TRBD2; cdr3_nt: TGTGCCAGCTCACGGACGCGGGGGGCCTACGAGCAGTACTTC; cdr3_aa: CASSRTRGAYEQYF
clone_size: NA; v_call: TRBV28; j_call: TRBJ1-2; d_call: NA; cdr3_nt: TGTGCCAGCAGTTCCAACAATAACTATGGCTACACCTTC; cdr3_aa: CASSSNNNYGYTF
clone_size: NA; v_call: TRBV6-8; j_call: TRBJ2-7; d_call: NA; cdr3_nt: TGTGCCAGCAGTTCGCCCGGGTTGGGGGCCGAGCAGTACTTC; cdr3_aa: CASSSPGLGAEQYF
clone_size: NA; v_call: TRBV5-1; j_call: TRBJ2-7; d_call: NA; cdr3_nt: TGCGCCAGCAGCTCCTCGGCAGGCCCCTACGAGCAGTACTTC; cdr3_aa: CASSSSAGPYEQYF
clone_size: NA; v_call: TRBV9; j_call: TRBJ2-2; d_call: TRBD1; cdr3_nt: TGTGCCAGCAGCCCCAGGACAGGGAACACCGGGGAGCTGTTTTTT; cdr3_aa: CASSPRTGNTGELFF
clone_size: NA; v_call: TRBV6-8; j_call: TRBJ2-1; d_call: NA; cdr3_nt: TGTGCCAGCAGTCCTAGCCGGGGCAATGAGCAGTTCTTC; cdr3_aa: CASSPSRGNEQFF
clone_size: few; v_call: TRBV10-2; j_call: TRBJ2-5; d_call: TRBD2; cdr3_nt: TGCGCCAGCAGTGGACTAGCGGGGGGGCCAGAGACCCAGTACTTC; cdr3_aa: CASSGLAGGPETQYF
clone_size: once; v_call: TRBV19; j_call: TRBJ2-3; d_call: NA; cdr3_nt: TGTGCCAGTAGTACCAGCGGGCTAAGCACAGATACGCAGTATTTT; cdr3_aa: CASSTSGLSTDTQYF
clone_size: few; v_call: TRBV19; j_call: TRBJ2-3; d_call: TRBD2; cdr3_nt: TGTGCCAGTAGACCCCTAGCGGGGGGGCCAGCAGATACGCAGTATTTT; cdr3_aa: CASRPLAGGPADTQYF
clone_size: NA; v_call: TRBV28; j_call: TRBJ1-4; d_call: NA; cdr3_nt: TGTGCCAGCAATTTATCCAAGAATGAAAAACTGTTTTTT; cdr3_aa: CASNLSKNEKLFF
clone_size: NA; v_call: TRBV28; j_call: TRBJ1-4; d_call: NA; cdr3_nt: TGTGCCAGCAGTTCCCCCAACCGGGCAGGGATCACTGAAAAACTGTTTTTT; cdr3_aa: CASSSPNRAGITEKLFF
clone_size: NA; v_call: TRBV14; j_call: TRBJ1-2; d_call: NA; cdr3_nt: TGTGCCAGCAGCCAAGAGGGAGCAAATGGCTACACCTTC; cdr3_aa: CASSQEGANGYTF
clone_size: NA; v_call: TRBV30; j_call: TRBJ1-2; d_call: TRBD1; cdr3_nt: TGTGCCCGAGACCACAGGGGTGAAGGGTACACCTTC; cdr3_aa: CARDHRGEGYTF
clone_size: NA; v_call: TRBV19; j_call: TRBJ2-1; d_call: TRBD2; cdr3_nt: TGTGCCAGTAGTATAGAAGTCCCGGGACTAGCGTATTACAATGAGCAGTTCTTC; cdr3_aa: CASSIEVPGLAYYNEQFF
clone_size: NA; v_call: TRBV30; j_call: TRBJ2-7; d_call: NA; cdr3_nt: TGTGCCTGGTACGGTACTCGTTCGGGCGAGCAGTACTTC; cdr3_aa: CAWYGTRSGEQYF
clone_size: NA; v_call: TRBV5-1; j_call: TRBJ1-6; d_call: NA; cdr3_nt: TGCGCCAGCAGCTTGCAGGGAGATAATTCACCCCTCCACTTT; cdr3_aa: CASSLQGDNSPLHF
clone_size: NA; v_call: TRBV28; j_call: TRBJ1-5; d_call: NA; cdr3_nt: TGTGCCAGCAGCCTTTCTCGACAGCCCCAGCATTTT; cdr3_aa: CASSLSRQPQHF
clone_size: NA; v_call: TRBV18; j_call: TRBJ1-1; d_call: NA; cdr3_nt: TGTGCCAGCTCACCCCGGGCTATGAACACTGAAGCTTTCTTT; cdr3_aa: CASSPRAMNTEAFF
clone_size: NA; v_call: TRBV19; j_call: TRBJ2-7; d_call: NA; cdr3_nt: TGTGCCAGTAGTAGCCAGGCGGTCCCCTACGAGCAGTACTTC; cdr3_aa: CASSSQAVPYEQYF
clone_size: NA; v_call: TRBV19; j_call: TRBJ2-5; d_call: NA; cdr3_nt: TGTGCCAGTAGTATGTTATCGCTGGGGACCCAGGAGACCCAGTACTTC; cdr3_aa: CASSMLSLGTQETQYF
clone_size: NA; v_call: TRBV6-8; j_call: TRBJ2-3; d_call: NA; cdr3_nt: TGTGCCAGCAGTTACGGGACGGAGAGCACAGATACGCAGTATTTT; cdr3_aa: CASSYGTESTDTQYF
clone_size: NA; v_call: TRBV9; j_call: TRBJ2-2; d_call: NA; cdr3_nt: TGTGCCAGCAGTGTAAGGTTCGCGACCGGGGAGCTGTTTTTT; cdr3_aa: CASSVRFATGELFF
clone_size: once; v_call: TRBV12-2; j_call: TRBJ2-7; d_call: NA; cdr3_nt: NA; cdr3_aa: CASRLFFGAGASSEQYF
clone_size: NA; v_call: TRBV11-3; j_call: TRBJ2-1; d_call: TRBD2; cdr3_nt: TGTGCCAGCAGCTTAGTGGGTAGCGGGAGGGCAGGCAATGAGCAGTTCTTC; cdr3_aa: CASSLVGSGRAGNEQFF
clone_size: NA; v_call: TRBV19; j_call: TRBJ2-7; d_call: TRBD2; cdr3_nt: TGTGCCCGGGGGGTGGCTAACGAGCAGTACTTC; cdr3_aa: CARGVANEQYF
clone_size: NA; v_call: TRBV29-1; j_call: TRBJ2-1; d_call: NA; cdr3_nt: TGCAGCGTCAAGGGGACACCGGTAACCTACAATGAGCAGTTCTTC; cdr3_aa: CSVKGTPVTYNEQFF
clone_size: NA; v_call: TRBV11-3; j_call: TRBJ2-2; d_call: TRBD1; cdr3_nt: TGTGCCAGCAGCTTCGACAGGGAGTCGAACACCGGGGAGCTGTTTTTT; cdr3_aa: CASSFDRESNTGELFF
clone_size: NA; v_call: TRBV6-8; j_call: TRBJ1-5; d_call: NA; cdr3_nt: TGTGCCAGCAGTGACAGCAATAGCAATCAGCCCCAGCATTTT; cdr3_aa: CASSDSNSNQPQHF
clone_size: few; v_call: TRBV5-1; j_call: TRBJ1-5; d_call: NA; cdr3_nt: TGCGCCAGCAGCTTGGAGGGGGGCGGCAATCAGCCCCAGCATTTT; cdr3_aa: CASSLEGGGNQPQHF
clone_size: NA; v_call: TRBV6-8; j_call: TRBJ2-7; d_call: TRBD1; cdr3_nt: TGTGCCAGCAGCCGCGGACAGGGCGGCTACGAGCAGTACTTC; cdr3_aa: CASSRGQGGYEQYF
clone_size: NA; v_call: TRBV6-9; j_call: TRBJ2-7; d_call: NA; cdr3_nt: TGTGCCAGCAGTGACTTCTACGAGCAGTACTTC; cdr3_aa: CASSDFYEQYF
clone_size: NA; v_call: TRBV28; j_call: TRBJ2-2; d_call: NA; cdr3_nt: TGTGCCAGCAGTTTGGGGGGCGGGTATTTTCGGGCAGGGAACACCGGGGAGCTGTTTTTT; cdr3_aa: CASSLGGGYFRAGNTGELFF
clone_size: NA; v_call: TRBV14; j_call: TRBJ1-4; d_call: NA; cdr3_nt: TGTGCCAGCAGCCAAGTATACGGGGAAAAACTGTTTTTT; cdr3_aa: CASSQVYGEKLFF
clone_size: once; v_call: TRBV28; j_call: TRBJ2-2; d_call: NA; cdr3_nt: TGTGCCAGCAGTTTAGTTACCACCGGGGAGCTGTTTTTT; cdr3_aa: CASSLVTTGELFF
clone_size: NA; v_call: TRBV5-1; j_call: TRBJ1-1; d_call: NA; cdr3_nt: TGCGCCAGCAGCCCTGGGGCGGGAACGGGGATGGATGATGAAGCTTTCTTT; cdr3_aa: CASSPGAGTGMDDEAFF
clone_size: few; v_call: TRBV1; j_call: TRBJ2-1; d_call: NA; cdr3_nt: TGCGCCAGCAGCCAACCGGGACTAGCGGGAGAAACTTACAATGAGCAGTTCTTC; cdr3_aa: CASSQPGLAGETYNEQFF